The 2 T cell receptor beta chains in this list originate from one sample, sequenced in a study of response to subunit inactivated influenza vaccine. TCRdb fed the RT-PCR reads into MiXCR, producing one record per CDR3 protein. The repertoire holds under 750,000 distinct CDR3 sequences, approximately 10% seen once, with 10% in the top ten. This sample comprised PBMCs from blood, obtained on the day of vaccination. The receptors shown here come from a man aged 45-65 years who received an inactivated influenza vaccine.

This clonotype was found a few times. This sequence joins TRBV11-2 and TRBJ2-4; no clear D gene. V was cut by 0 bases and J by 0 bases, with 12 bases left in between. Germline-derived CDR1 and CDR2 are SGHAT and FQNNGV. CDR3 length: 17 residues. CDR3 loop: CASSLESRSIAKNIQYF. The CDR3 DNA reads TGTGCCAGCAGCTTAGAATCCCGTTCCATAGCCAAAAACATTCAGTACTTC.

This clonotype was seen repeatedly, ten times or more. The chain joins TRBV29-1 to TRBJ1-2; D perhaps matches TRBD1 (6 bases). The germline V gene encodes CDR1 SQVTM and CDR2 ANQGSEA. With 7 bases removed from V and 4 bases from J, the gap between germline ends came to 13 bases. The CDR3 is 12 residues long. The DNA for the CDR3 is TGCAGCGCCGAACAGGGAGGCTATGGCTACACCTTC. Amino acid sequence: CSAEQGGYGYTF.